What follows describes a single T cell receptor (beta chain). The antigen remains unidentified. The data stem from a study of beta chain features in type 1 diabetes. Each donor gave one heparinised blood draw averaging about 110 mL. General study findings and limits: When Type 1 diabetes patients were examined, their TCRB CDR3s proved moderately but significantly shorter in all four CD4+ subsets.

The study reverse transcribed the entire isolated RNA, so it sequenced expressed TCRB transcripts. Assay used: immunoSEQ multiplex PCR; TCRdb lists only in-frame clones, some missing. Among over 700,000 clones listed, roughly a sixth were seen once. The CDR3 spans 16 residues. The ends lost 10 bases at V and 4 bases at J; junction bases unmatched: 17. Germline-derived CDR1 and CDR2 are MNHGY and SAAAGT. V gene TRBV6-8 combines with J gene TRBJ2-5; 8 bases agree with TRBD1. The sequenced sample was naive CD4+ T cells from blood. This receptor was obtained from a woman under 30 in good health. This chain's CDR3 is CAKSTQGATRTETQYF. In DNA form, the CDR3 reads TGTGCCAAATCGACCCAGGGGGCTACTCGAACAGAGACCCAGTACTTC.